This TCR beta chain was captured by sequencing in a study of beta chain features in type 1 diabetes. Study overall: Patient and healthy donor groups were alike in age, gender and cell yields. Examination of sorted cells across all samples involved about 99 million cells. Study-level results: More deletions and fewer insertions at VDJ junctions were seen in type 1 diabetes patients. Among patients, naive, central memory and Treg TCRB repertoires appeared more similar than among healthy donors.

This clone was recorded a few times. Antigen specificity is unknown. Reverse transcribing all isolated RNA meant expressed TCRB transcripts were sequenced. Some clones are missing from TCRdb's copy, which holds only in-frame ones; the method was immunoSEQ multiplex PCR. This table holds about 350,000 clones, roughly 21% found once. The sample was naive CD4+ T cells from blood. The TCR comes from a woman under 30 in good health.

The CDR3 coding sequence is TGTGCCAGCAGAAGCCCCCCTCTAGCGTCCTCCTACAATGAGCAGTTCTTC. Encoded protein: CASRSPPLASSYNEQFF. The chain recombines TRBV13 with TRBJ2-1, with a tentative D call TRBD2 (6 bases). The germline V and J ends were trimmed by 6 bases and 0 bases, with 18 bases remaining between them. The CDR3 consists of 17 residues. In germline, CDR1 is PRHDT, CDR2 FYEKMQ (reference sequence).